The next 8 T cell receptor beta chains were all read from a single sample in a study of blood T cell repertoires in COVID-19. Some clones are missing from TCRdb's copy, which holds only in-frame ones; the method was immunoSEQ multiplex PCR. The sample yields about 190,000 clones, around 82% seen once. The sequenced sample was PBMCs or T cells enriched from blood (not recorded which). These receptors originate from a woman aged 50 to 60 with acute COVID-19.

The CDR3 spells CASSPDAGFF. As DNA, the CDR3 is TGTGCCAGCTCACCCGACGCAGGTTTCTTT. V gene TRBV18 combines with J gene TRBJ1-1; unclear D gene. The CDR3 consists of 10 residues. Germline lookup yields CDR1 KGHSH and CDR2 LQKENI. Between the trimmed V and J ends, which lost 3 bases and 13 bases, there was a span of 9 bases.

This chain connects TRBV5-5 to TRBJ2-7; TRBD1 agrees at 8 bases. With 1 base clipped from V and 3 bases from J, the junction kept 9 bases outside the gene matches. The CDR3 consists of 16 residues. The germline V gene has CDR1 SGHKS and CDR2 YYEKEE (reference sequence). The CDR3 DNA follows: TGTGCCAGCAGCTTGACCCTGGGACAGGCAATCTACGAGCAGTACGTC. Translated: CASSLTLGQAIYEQYV.

The chain employs TRBV7-7 and TRBJ2-3, with TRBD2 identical over 8 bases. Unmatched junction bases numbered 5, after V lost 2 bases and J lost 1 base. The CDR3 spans 16 residues. Germline V gene sequence: CDR1 SSHAT, CDR2 FNYEAQ (reference sequence). The CDR3 DNA follows: TGTGCCAGCAGCTTACTAGGGCGGGGGGGCACAGATACGCAGTATTTT. This encodes CASSLLGRGGTDTQYF.

This sequence joins TRBV6-5 and TRBJ1-1; D might be TRBD1 (5 bases). Between the trimmed V and J ends, which lost 7 bases and 4 bases, there was a span of 19 bases. Germline loops: CDR1 MNHEY, CDR2 SVGAGI. The CDR3 spans 15 residues. The CDR3 DNA reads as TGTGCCAGCACCGCTATCCGGGACTCCCCCACTGAAGCTTTCTTT. It translates to CASTAIRDSPTEAFF.

This chain uses TRBV24-1 with TRBJ1-5, with 10 bases aligning to TRBD1. J gave up 6 bases and V 3 bases, and 4 bases lay outside the gene matches. The CDR3 is 15 amino acids. The germline CDR1 and CDR2 sequences are KGHDR and SFDVKD. The CDR3 DNA follows: TGTGCCACCAGTGATGGACAGGGGGTACTTCAGCCCCAGCATTTT. Residues: CATSDGQGVLQPQHF.

V and J are TRBV7-9 and TRBJ2-2, with D tentatively TRBD2 (5 bases). V lost 1 base and J lost 6, with 12 bases in between. The CDR3 is made up of 15 amino acids. CDR1 and CDR2 (germline): SEHNR, FQNEAQ (reference sequence). The CDR3, as DNA: TGTGCCAGCAGCTTAGTTCGGGGTCCGGCCGGGGAGCTGTTTTTT. It is translated as CASSLVRGPAGELFF. The whole variable domain, filled in from reference TRBV7-9 and TRBJ2-2, reads DTGVSQNPRHKITKRGQNVTFRCDPISEHNRLYWYRQTLGQGPEFLTYFQNEAQLEKSRLLSDRFSAERPKGSFSTLEIQRTEQGDSAMYLCASSLVRGPAGELFFGEGSRLTVL.

J is TRBJ2-7 and V is TRBV23-1; D gene ambiguous. TRBV23-1 is placed among ORFs of uncertain function. The CDR3 sequence is 17 residues long. The V end lost 0 bases, the J end lost 0 bases, and 15 bases lay between the germline ends. CDR3 loop: CASSQSPSASSSYEQYV. For the CDR3, the DNA is TGCGCCAGCAGTCAATCCCCTTCAGCGTCAAGCTCCTACGAGCAGTACGTC.

The V gene is TRBV18, the J gene TRBJ2-5; 7 bases map to TRBD1. J gave up 7 bases and V 3 bases, and 8 bases lay outside the gene matches. There are 14 residues in the CDR3. The V gene's germline CDR1 is KGHSH and CDR2 LQKENI. The CDR3 bases are TGTGCCAGCTCACCTCCGGGGACAGAAGGGACCCAGTACTTC. It is translated as CASSPPGTEGTQYF.